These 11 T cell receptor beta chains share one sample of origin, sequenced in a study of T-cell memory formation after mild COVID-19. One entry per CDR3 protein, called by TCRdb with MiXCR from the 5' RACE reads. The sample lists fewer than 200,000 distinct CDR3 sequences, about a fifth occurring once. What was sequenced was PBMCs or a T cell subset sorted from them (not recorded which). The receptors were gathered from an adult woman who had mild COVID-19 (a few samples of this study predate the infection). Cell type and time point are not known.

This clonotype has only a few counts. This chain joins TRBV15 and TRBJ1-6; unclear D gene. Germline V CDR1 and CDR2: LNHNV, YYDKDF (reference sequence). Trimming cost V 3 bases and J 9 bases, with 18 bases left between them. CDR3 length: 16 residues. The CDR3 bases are TGTGCCACCAGCAGTGTCTGGACGGAAGCGGCTTCACCCCTCCACTTT. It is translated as CATSSVWTEAASPLHF. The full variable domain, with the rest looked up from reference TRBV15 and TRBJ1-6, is DAMVIQNPRYQVTQFGKPVTLSCSQTLNHNVMYWYQQKSSQAPKLLFHYYDKDFNNEADTPDNFQSRRPNTSFCFLDIRSPGLGDTAMYLCATSSVWTEAASPLHFGNGTRLTVT.

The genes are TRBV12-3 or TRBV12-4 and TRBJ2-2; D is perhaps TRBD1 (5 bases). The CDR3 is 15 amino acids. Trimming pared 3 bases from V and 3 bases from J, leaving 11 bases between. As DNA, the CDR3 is TGTGCCAGCAGTTTTGGCGTGGGGCACACCGGGGAGCTGTTTTTT. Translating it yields CASSFGVGHTGELFF.

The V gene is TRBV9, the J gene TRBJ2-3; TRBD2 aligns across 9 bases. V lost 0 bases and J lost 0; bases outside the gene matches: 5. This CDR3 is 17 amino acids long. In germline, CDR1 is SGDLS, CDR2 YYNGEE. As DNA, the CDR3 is TGTGCCAGCAGCGTAGACGCGACTAGCGGTAGCACAGATACGCAGTATTTT. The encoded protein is CASSVDATSGSTDTQYF. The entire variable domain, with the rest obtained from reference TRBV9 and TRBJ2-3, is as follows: DSGVTQTPKHLITATGQRVTLRCSPRSGDLSVYWYQQSLDQGLQFLIQYYNGEERAKGNILERFSAQQFPDLHSELNLSSLELGDSALYFCASSVDATSGSTDTQYFGPGTRLTVL.

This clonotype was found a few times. The CDR3 region has the DNA TGCAGCGTTGTCGGGGCGGTTAGTTACACTGAAGCTTTCTTT. It specifies CSVVGAVSYTEAFF. The chain couples TRBV29-1 to TRBJ1-1, with D perhaps matching TRBD1 (5 bases). Between the trimmed V and J ends, which lost 4 bases and 3 bases, there was a span of 15 bases. Looked up from germline, CDR1 is SQVTM and CDR2 is ANQGSEA. This CDR3 is 14 amino acids long.

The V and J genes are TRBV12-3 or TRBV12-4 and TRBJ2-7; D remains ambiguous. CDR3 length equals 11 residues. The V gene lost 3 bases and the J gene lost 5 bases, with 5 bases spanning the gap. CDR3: CASSFAHEQYF. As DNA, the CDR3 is TGTGCCAGCAGTTTTGCCCACGAGCAGTACTTC.

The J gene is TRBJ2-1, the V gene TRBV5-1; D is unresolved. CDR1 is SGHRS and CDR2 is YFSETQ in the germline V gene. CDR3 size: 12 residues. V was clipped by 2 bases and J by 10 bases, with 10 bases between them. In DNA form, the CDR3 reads TGCGCCAGCAGCTTAAAAGCAGCGGAGCAGTTCTTC. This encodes CASSLKAAEQFF. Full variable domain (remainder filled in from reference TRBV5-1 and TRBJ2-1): KAGVTQTPRYLIKTRGQQVTLSCSPISGHRSVSWYQQTPGQGLQFLFEYFSETQRNKGNFPGRFSGRQFSNSRSEMNVSTLELGDSALYLCASSLKAAEQFFGPGTRLTVL.

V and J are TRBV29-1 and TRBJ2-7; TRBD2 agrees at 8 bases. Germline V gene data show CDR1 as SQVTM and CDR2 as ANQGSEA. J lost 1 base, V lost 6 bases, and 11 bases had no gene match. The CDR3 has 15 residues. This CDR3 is CSVILLAEVSYEQYF. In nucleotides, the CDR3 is TGCAGCGTCATCCTACTAGCGGAAGTTTCCTACGAGCAGTACTTC.

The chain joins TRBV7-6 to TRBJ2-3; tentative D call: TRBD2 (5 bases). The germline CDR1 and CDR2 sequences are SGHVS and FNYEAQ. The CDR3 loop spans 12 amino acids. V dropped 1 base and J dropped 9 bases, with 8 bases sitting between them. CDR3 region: CASSLDPGTQYF. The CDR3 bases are TGTGCCAGCAGCTTAGATCCGGGGACGCAGTATTTT.

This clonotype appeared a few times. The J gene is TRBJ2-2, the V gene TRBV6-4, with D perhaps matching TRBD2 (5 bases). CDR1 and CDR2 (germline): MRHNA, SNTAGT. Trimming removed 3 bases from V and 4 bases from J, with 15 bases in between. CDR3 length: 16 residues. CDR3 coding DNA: TGTGCCAGCAGTGAAGGGAGCCCCGATGGCACCGGGGAGCTGTTTTTT. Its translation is CASSEGSPDGTGELFF.

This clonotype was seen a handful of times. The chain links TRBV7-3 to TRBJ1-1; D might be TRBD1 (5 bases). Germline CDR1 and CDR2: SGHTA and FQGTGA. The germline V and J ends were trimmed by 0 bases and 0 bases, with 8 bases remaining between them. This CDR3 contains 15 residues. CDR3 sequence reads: CASSLTTGMNTEAFF. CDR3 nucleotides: TGTGCCAGCAGCTTAACAACAGGCATGAACACTGAAGCTTTCTTT.

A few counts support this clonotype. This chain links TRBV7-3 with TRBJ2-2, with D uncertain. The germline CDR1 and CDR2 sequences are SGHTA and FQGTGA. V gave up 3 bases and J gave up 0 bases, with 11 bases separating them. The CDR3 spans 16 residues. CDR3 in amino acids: CASSFDFASNTGELFF. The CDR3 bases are TGTGCCAGCAGCTTCGACTTCGCCTCGAACACCGGGGAGCTGTTTTTT.